These 10 T cell receptor beta chains were sequenced from one sample in a study of blood T cell repertoires in COVID-19. TCRdb's copy holds only in-frame clones and misses some; the assay was immunoSEQ multiplex PCR. In the table there are about 120,000 clones, more than 80% of which are singletons. Material for sequencing was peripheral blood. Receptors originate from a human donor in a cohort sampled during active COVID-19.

The V and J genes are TRBV6-2 or TRBV6-3 and TRBJ1-4; possible D gene TRBD1, 5 bases. V was clipped by 6 bases and J by 1 base, with 27 bases between them. The CDR3 loop spans 20 amino acids. Germline V CDR1 and CDR2: MNHEY, SVGEGT. The CDR3 DNA reads TGTGCCAGCAGCACGAGAATTAGCAGGGATTGGGTGAAAACTAATGAAAAACTGTTTTTT. This sequence encodes CASSTRISRDWVKTNEKLFF.

V is TRBV7-7 and J is TRBJ2-1, with D hard to call. CDR3 length: 13 residues. Germline loops: CDR1 SSHAT, CDR2 FNYEAQ (reference sequence). Trimming took off 0 bases at V and 8 bases at J, with 8 bases between the two ends. This CDR3 is CASSLAGSHEQFF. The CDR3 DNA reads TGTGCCAGCAGCTTAGCAGGTAGCCATGAGCAGTTCTTC. The full variable domain, with the rest looked up from reference TRBV7-7 and TRBJ2-1, is GAGVSQSPRYKVTKRGQDVTLRCDPISSHATLYWYQQALGQGPEFLTYFNYEAQPDKSGLPSDRFSAERPEGSISTLTIQRTEQRDSAMYRCASSLAGSHEQFFGPGTRLTVL.

Only one count was recorded for this clone. This chain links TRBV5-1 with TRBJ2-1, with 9 nucleotides matching TRBD2. J was trimmed by 8 bases and V by 2 bases; bases with no gene match: 11. Germline assignment: CDR1 SGHRS and CDR2 YFSETQ. CDR3 length equals 16 residues. CDR3 region: CASSLGGRAYLDEQFF. Here the CDR3 DNA reads TGCGCCAGCAGCTTAGGCGGGAGGGCCTACCTAGATGAGCAGTTCTTC.

The chain combines TRBV2 with TRBJ2-7, with D uncertain. V was trimmed by 5 bases and J by 7 bases, leaving 15 bases between them. This CDR3 comprises 13 residues. Per germline, CDR1 SNHLY and CDR2 FYNNEI. Here the CDR3 DNA reads TGTGCCAGCAGTCCCTCGTTGGGCTTGGAGCAGTACTTC. It specifies CASSPSLGLEQYF. The whole variable domain, remainder taken from reference TRBV2 and TRBJ2-7, is EPEVTQTPSHQVTQMGQEVILRCVPISNHLYFYWYRQILGQKVEFLVSFYNNEISEKSEIFDDQFSVERPDGSNFTLKIRSTKLEDSAMYFCASSPSLGLEQYFGPGTRLTVT.

The chain combines TRBV7-2 with TRBJ2-3; 7 bases line up with TRBD2. V was pared by 8 bases and J by 6 bases, with 11 bases of the junction left unmatched. From germline, CDR1 is SGHTA and CDR2 FQGNSA. This CDR3 is 14 amino acids long. CDR3 protein: CASSPGGSPDTQYF. The CDR3 coding sequence is TGTGCCAGCTCCCCTGGCGGGAGTCCCGATACGCAGTATTTT.

The chain combines TRBV30 with TRBJ2-7; TRBD2 matches 8 bases. CDR1 is GTSNPN and CDR2 is SVGIG in the germline V gene (reference sequence). The CDR3 runs 14 residues. With V trimmed by 4 bases and J by 2 bases, 7 bases remained unmatched. The CDR3 loop is CAWNFVAGPYEQYF. CDR3 nucleotide sequence: TGTGCCTGGAATTTTGTAGCGGGACCCTACGAGCAGTACTTC.

The CDR3 reads CASTRGLPVLNSPLHF. DNA of the CDR3: TGTGCCAGCACCCGAGGGCTTCCCGTCCTTAATTCACCCCTCCACTTT. J is TRBJ1-6 and V is TRBV11-2; D call uncertain. CDR3 length: 16 amino acids. Per germline, CDR1 SGHAT and CDR2 FQNNGV. Trimming took off 7 bases at V and 6 bases at J, with 19 bases between the two ends. The entire variable domain, with the rest obtained from reference TRBV11-2 and TRBJ1-6, is as follows: EAGVAQSPRYKIIEKRQSVAFWCNPISGHATLYWYQQILGQGPKLLIQFQNNGVVDDSQLPKDRFSAERLKGVDSTLKIQPAKLEDSAVYLCASTRGLPVLNSPLHFGNGTRLTVT.

V gene TRBV20-1 combines with J gene TRBJ2-5; 8 bases match TRBD2. The germline CDR1 and CDR2 sequences are DFQATT and SNEGSKA (reference sequence). This CDR3 has 11 residues. Trimming at V came to 5 bases and at J to 8 bases, leaving 4 bases not matched to a gene. In nucleotides, the CDR3 is TGCAGTGCTGGGAGCGGGGGAACCCAGTACTTC. Translation: CSAGSGGTQYF.

The chain carries TRBV5-1 and TRBJ2-7; TRBD1 matches at 8 bases. CDR1 is SGHRS, CDR2 YFSETQ, per germline. Trimming removed 4 bases from V and 2 bases from J; junction bases left unmatched: 11. The CDR3 sequence is 16 residues long. CDR3 DNA: TGCGCCAGCAGCCGGACTTCCGGGACAGGTACCTACGAGCAGTACTTC. Amino acid sequence: CASSRTSGTGTYEQYF.

The chain employs TRBV7-6 and TRBJ2-7; the match to TRBD1 covers 9 bases. This CDR3 contains 16 residues. Per germline, CDR1 SGHVS and CDR2 FNYEAQ. V dropped 5 bases and J dropped 2; count of bases not matched to a gene: 10. The CDR3 reads CASSDVTGTGPYEQYF. The DNA of the CDR3 is TGTGCCAGCAGCGACGTAACCGGGACAGGGCCCTACGAGCAGTACTTC.